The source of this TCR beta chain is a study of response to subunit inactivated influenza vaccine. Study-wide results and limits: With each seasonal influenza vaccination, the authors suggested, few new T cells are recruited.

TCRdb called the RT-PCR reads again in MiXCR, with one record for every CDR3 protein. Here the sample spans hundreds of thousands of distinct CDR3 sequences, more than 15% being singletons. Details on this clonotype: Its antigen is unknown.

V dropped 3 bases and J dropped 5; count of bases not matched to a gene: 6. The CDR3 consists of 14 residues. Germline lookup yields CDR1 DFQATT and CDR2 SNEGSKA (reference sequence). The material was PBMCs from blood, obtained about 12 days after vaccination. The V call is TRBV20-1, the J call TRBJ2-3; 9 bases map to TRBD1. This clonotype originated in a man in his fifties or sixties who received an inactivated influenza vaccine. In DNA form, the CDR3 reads TGCAGTGCTAGTAGGGACAGGGCACGAGATACGCAGTATTTT. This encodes CSASRDRARDTQYF.